This T cell receptor (beta chain) appears in the sequencing data of a study of T cell responses to AZD1222 COVID-19 vaccine. Study results and limitations: Only a handful of AZD1222 recipients tested seropositive at baseline. Spike was spanned by vaccine-associated CD4 TCRs, with dominance at 160-218 and 743-854. In a largely white British group with more females than males, clonal diversity was possibly underestimated. Breadth and depth of Spike-specific TCRs rose after two AZD1222 doses.

Sequencing was performed with immunoSEQ multiplex PCR; in TCRdb, only in-frame clones are kept and a portion is missing. The table shows 110,000 or so clones, with roughly 90% occurring only once. This clone has just a few counts. Antigen unknown. V gave up 5 bases and J gave up 4 bases; unmatched junction bases: 7. Germline CDR1 reads SGDLS; CDR2 reads YYNGEE. The CDR3 is made up of 15 amino acids. Sequenced material: peripheral blood, taken on day 0 of MenACWY control vaccination. This chain links TRBV9 with TRBJ1-1; 11 positions agree with TRBD1. The TCR sequence derives from an adult in good health. DNA for the CDR3: TGTGCCAGCAGACCCGGACAGGGGGCAGGCACTGAAGCTTTCTTT. It specifies CASRPGQGAGTEAFF. Supplemented by reference TRBV9 and TRBJ1-1, the full variable domain reads DSGVTQTPKHLITATGQRVTLRCSPRSGDLSVYWYQQSLDQGLQFLIQYYNGEERAKGNILERFSAQQFPDLHSELNLSSLELGDSALYFCASRPGQGAGTEAFFGQGTRLTVV.